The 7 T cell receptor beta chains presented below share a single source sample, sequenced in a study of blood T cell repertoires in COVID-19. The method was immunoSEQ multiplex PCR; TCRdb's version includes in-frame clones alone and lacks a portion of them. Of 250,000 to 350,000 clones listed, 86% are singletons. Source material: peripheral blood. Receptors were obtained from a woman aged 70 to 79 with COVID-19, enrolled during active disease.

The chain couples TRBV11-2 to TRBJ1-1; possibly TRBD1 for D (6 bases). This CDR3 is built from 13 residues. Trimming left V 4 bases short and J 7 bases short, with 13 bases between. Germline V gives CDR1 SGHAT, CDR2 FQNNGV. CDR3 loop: CASSSRGEGEAFF. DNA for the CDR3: TGTGCCAGCAGCTCCAGGGGTGAGGGTGAAGCTTTCTTT.

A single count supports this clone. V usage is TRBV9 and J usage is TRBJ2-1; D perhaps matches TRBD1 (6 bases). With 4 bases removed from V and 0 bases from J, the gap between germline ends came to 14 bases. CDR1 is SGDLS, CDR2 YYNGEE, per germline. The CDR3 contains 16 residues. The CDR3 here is CASSPGRGSSYNEQFF. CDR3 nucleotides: TGTGCCAGCAGCCCAGGCAGGGGAAGCTCCTACAATGAGCAGTTCTTC. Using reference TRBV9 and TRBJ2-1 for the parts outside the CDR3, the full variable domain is DSGVTQTPKHLITATGQRVTLRCSPRSGDLSVYWYQQSLDQGLQFLIQYYNGEERAKGNILERFSAQQFPDLHSELNLSSLELGDSALYFCASSPGRGSSYNEQFFGPGTRLTVL.

The CDR3 is CASSLALSSGTEAFF. For the CDR3, the DNA is TGCGCCAGCAGCTTGGCCCTTTCTTCAGGGACTGAAGCTTTCTTT. This rearrangement joins TRBV5-1 to TRBJ1-1, with a tentative D call TRBD1 (5 bases). This CDR3 is 15 amino acids long. V lost 0 bases and J lost 5, with 14 bases in between. CDR1 is SGHRS, CDR2 YFSETQ, per germline.

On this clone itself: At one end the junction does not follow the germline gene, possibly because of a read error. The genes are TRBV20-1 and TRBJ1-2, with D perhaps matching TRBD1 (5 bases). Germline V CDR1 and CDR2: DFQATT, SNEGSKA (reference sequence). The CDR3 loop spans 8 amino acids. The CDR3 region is CSAGEQVF. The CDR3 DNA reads TGCAGTGCTGGAGAACAGGTGTTC.

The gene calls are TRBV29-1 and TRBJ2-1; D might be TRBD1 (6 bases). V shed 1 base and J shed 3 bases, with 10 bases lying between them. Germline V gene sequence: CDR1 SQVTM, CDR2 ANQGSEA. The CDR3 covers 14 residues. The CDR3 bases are TGCAGCGTTGAAGGGGGACACTTCTACAATGAGCAGTTCTTC. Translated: CSVEGGHFYNEQFF.

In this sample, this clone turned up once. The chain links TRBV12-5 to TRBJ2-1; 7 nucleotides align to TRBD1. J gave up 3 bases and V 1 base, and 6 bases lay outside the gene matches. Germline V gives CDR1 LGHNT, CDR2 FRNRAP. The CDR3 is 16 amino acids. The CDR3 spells CASGLEKGAGYNEQFF. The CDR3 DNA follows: TGTGCTAGTGGTTTGGAGAAGGGGGCCGGCTACAATGAGCAGTTCTTC.

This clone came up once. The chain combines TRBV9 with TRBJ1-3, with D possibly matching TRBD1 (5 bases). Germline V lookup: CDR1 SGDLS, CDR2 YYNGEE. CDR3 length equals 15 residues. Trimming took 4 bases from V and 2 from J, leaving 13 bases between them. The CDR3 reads CASSTLGGAGNTIYF. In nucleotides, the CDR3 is TGTGCCAGCAGCACCCTCGGGGGAGCTGGAAACACCATATATTTT.